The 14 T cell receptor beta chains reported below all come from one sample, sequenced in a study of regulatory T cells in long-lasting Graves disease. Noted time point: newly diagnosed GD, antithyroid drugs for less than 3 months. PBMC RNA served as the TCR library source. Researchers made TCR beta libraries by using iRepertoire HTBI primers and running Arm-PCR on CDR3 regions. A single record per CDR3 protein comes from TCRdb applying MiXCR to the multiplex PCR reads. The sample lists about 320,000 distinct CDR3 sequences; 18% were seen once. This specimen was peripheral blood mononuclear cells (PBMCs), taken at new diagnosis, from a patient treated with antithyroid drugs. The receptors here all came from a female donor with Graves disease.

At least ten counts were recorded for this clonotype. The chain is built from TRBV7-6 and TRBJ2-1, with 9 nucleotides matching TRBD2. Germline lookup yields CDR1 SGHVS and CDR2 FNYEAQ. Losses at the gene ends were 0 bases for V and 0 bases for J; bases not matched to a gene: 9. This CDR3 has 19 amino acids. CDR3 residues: CASSLARGEREVSYNEQFF. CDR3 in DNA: TGTGCCAGCAGCTTAGCGCGGGGAGAGCGGGAGGTCTCCTACAATGAGCAGTTCTTC.

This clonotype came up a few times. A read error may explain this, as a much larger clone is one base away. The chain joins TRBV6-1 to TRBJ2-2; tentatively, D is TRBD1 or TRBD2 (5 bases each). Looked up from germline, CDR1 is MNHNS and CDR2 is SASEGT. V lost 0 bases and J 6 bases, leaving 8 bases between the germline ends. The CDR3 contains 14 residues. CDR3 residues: CASSEAGDAGELFF. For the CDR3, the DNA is TGTGCCAGCAGTGAAGCAGGGGACGCCGGGGAGCTGTTTTTT.

This CDR3 is CASSHDLYGYTF. CDR3 bases: TGTGCCAGCAGTCACGACCTATATGGCTACACCTTC. J is TRBJ1-2 and V is TRBV7-2; no firm D call. The V and J ends lost 6 bases and 5 bases respectively, with 10 bases between them. Looked up from germline, CDR1 is SGHTA and CDR2 is FQGNSA. This CDR3 comprises 12 residues. The whole variable domain, filled in from reference TRBV7-2 and TRBJ1-2, reads GAGVSQSPSNKVTEKGKDVELRCDPISGHTALYWYRQSLGQGLEFLIYFQGNSAPDKSGLPSDRFSAERTGGSVSTLTIQRTQQEDSAVYLCASSHDLYGYTFGSGTRLTVV.

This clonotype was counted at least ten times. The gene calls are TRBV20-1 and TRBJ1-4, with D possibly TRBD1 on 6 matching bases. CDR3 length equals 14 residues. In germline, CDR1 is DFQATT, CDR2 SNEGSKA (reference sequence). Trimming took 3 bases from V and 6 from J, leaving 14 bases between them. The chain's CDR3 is CSARERGSDEKLFF. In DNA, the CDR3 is TGCAGTGCTAGGGAAAGGGGGTCGGATGAAAAACTGTTTTTT.

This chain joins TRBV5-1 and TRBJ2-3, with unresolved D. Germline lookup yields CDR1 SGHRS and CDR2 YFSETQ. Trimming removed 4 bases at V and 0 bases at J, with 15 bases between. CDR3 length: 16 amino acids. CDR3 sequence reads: CASSTGLLSSTDTQYF. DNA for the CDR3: TGCGCCAGCAGCACCGGTCTCTTGTCTAGCACAGATACGCAGTATTTT.

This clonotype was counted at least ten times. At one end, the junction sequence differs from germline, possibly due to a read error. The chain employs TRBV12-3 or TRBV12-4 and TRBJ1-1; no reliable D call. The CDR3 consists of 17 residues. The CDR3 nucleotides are TGTGCCAGCAGCTCAGGTGCCCCGAGGGAGGGAATCACTGAAGCTTCCTTT. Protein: CASSSGAPREGITEASF.

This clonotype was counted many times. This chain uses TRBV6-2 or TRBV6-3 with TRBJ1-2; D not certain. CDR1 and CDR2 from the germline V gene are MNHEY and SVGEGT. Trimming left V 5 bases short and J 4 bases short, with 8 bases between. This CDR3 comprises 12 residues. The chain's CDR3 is CASSEVAYGYTF. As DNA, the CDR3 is TGTGCCAGCAGTGAGGTCGCCTATGGCTACACCTTC.

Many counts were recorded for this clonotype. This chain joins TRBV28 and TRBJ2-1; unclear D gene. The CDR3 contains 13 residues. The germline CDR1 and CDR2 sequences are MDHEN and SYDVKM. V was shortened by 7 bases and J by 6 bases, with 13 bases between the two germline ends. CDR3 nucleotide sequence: TGTGCCAGCACCCTTTGGTCTCTCAATGAGCAGTTCTTC. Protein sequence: CASTLWSLNEQFF.

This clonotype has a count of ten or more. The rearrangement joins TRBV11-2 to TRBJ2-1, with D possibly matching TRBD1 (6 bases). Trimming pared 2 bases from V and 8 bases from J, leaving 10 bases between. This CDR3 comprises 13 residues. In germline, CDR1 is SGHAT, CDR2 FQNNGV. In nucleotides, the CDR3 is TGTGCCAGCAGCTTAAGGGGGAGAGATGAGCAGTTCTTC. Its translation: CASSLRGRDEQFF. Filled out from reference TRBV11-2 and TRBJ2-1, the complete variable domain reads EAGVAQSPRYKIIEKRQSVAFWCNPISGHATLYWYQQILGQGPKLLIQFQNNGVVDDSQLPKDRFSAERLKGVDSTLKIQPAKLEDSAVYLCASSLRGRDEQFFGPGTRLTVL.

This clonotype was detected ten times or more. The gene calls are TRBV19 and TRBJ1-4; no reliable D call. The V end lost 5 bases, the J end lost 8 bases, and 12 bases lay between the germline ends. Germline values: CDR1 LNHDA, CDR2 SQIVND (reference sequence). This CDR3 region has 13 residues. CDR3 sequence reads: CASSFPSREKLFF. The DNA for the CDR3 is TGTGCCAGTAGTTTCCCAAGCAGGGAAAAACTGTTTTTT.

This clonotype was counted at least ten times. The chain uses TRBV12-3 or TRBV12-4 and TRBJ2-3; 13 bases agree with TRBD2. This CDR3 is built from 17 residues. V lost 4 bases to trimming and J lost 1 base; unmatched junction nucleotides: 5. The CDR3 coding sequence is TGTGCCAGCAGTTCCATAGGACTAGCGGGAGGCACAGATACGCAGTATTTT. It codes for CASSSIGLAGGTDTQYF.

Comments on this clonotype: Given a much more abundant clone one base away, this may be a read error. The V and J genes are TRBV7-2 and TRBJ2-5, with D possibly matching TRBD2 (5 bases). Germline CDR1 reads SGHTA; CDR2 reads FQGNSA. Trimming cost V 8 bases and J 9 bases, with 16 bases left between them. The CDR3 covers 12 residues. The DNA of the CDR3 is TGTGCCAGCTCCCGTCTACCGGAGGCCCAGTACTTC. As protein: CASSRLPEAQYF.

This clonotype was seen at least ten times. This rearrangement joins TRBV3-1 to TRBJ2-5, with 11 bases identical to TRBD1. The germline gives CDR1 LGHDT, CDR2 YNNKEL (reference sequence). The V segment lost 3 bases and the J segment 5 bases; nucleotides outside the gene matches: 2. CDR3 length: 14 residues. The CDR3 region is CASSQDRGLETQYF. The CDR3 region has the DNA TGTGCCAGCAGCCAGGACAGGGGGCTGGAGACCCAGTACTTC.

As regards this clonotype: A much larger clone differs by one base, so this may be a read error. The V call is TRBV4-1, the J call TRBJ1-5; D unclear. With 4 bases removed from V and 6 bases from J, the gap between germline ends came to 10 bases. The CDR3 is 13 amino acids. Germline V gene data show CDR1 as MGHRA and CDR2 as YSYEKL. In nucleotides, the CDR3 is TGCGCCAGCAGCCCGGTCCGCAGTCAGCCCCAGCATTTT. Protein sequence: CASSPVRSQPQHF.